The 18 T cell receptor beta chains given below trace back to one sample, sequenced in a study of control samples from healthy donors and cancer patients (TCRdb year 2020). Receptors were amplified or captured by the immunoSEQ multiplex PCR assay. What TCRdb holds here is the immuneACCESS table cut down to in-frame rearrangements. Part of the clones is not present; checked against another copy, under half of the missing clones reflect an unresolved V gene, and the others are unexplained. For this sample there are about 140,000 clones; 70% to 90% appear just once. The top ten clonotypes cover approximately 1.6% of the sample. The specimen was blood. The source of these receptors is a young man in good health.

The chain employs TRBV28 and TRBJ1-5; D ambiguous. Germline values: CDR1 MDHEN, CDR2 SYDVKM. This CDR3 comprises 12 residues. The ends were cut back, 6 bases at V and 9 bases at J, with 12 bases in the middle. The chain's CDR3 is CASSLDAMPQHF. The CDR3 region has the DNA TGTGCCAGCAGCTTGGACGCGATGCCCCAGCATTTT.

The rearrangement links TRBV6-5 to TRBJ2-5; D may match TRBD1 or TRBD2 (5 bases each). V was trimmed by 8 bases and J by 4 bases, leaving 20 bases between them. Germline loops: CDR1 MNHEY, CDR2 SVGAGI. The CDR3 has 15 residues. The CDR3 DNA follows: TGTGCCAGCGGTCGGGACCCGTCTTTCAGAGAGACCCAGTACTTC. This gives the protein CASGRDPSFRETQYF.

CDR3 coding DNA: TGTGCCAGCAGCCTGGGACAGGGGCTGAACACTGAAGCTTTCTTT. It specifies CASSLGQGLNTEAFF. The rearrangement joins TRBV11-1 to TRBJ1-1, with TRBD1 identical over 10 bases. V was pared by 5 bases and J by 0 bases, with 3 bases of the junction left unmatched. Per the germline V gene, CDR1 is SGHAT and CDR2 is FQDESV (reference sequence). This CDR3 is built from 15 residues.

This chain connects TRBV4-2 to TRBJ2-3; 13 nucleotides align to TRBD2. V shed 6 bases, J shed 2 bases, and the junction held 5 bases outside the gene matches. This CDR3 is 16 amino acids long. Germline V gene lookup returns CDR1 LGHNA and CDR2 YNFKEQ. CDR3 sequence (DNA): TGTGCCAGCAGGCTTACTAGCGGGGGGGACACAGATACGCAGTATTTT. Translation: CASRLTSGGDTDTQYF.

The V call is TRBV18, the J call TRBJ2-7, with D possibly being TRBD1 (5 bases). Germline lookup yields CDR1 KGHSH and CDR2 LQKENI. The CDR3 runs to 15 residues. The V end lost 1 base, the J end lost 1 base, and 11 bases lay between the germline ends. The CDR3 loop reads CASSPRGHTSYEQYF. In DNA form, the CDR3 reads TGTGCCAGCTCACCACGCGGACACACGTCCTACGAGCAGTACTTC. Full variable domain (rest looked up from reference TRBV18 and TRBJ2-7): NAGVMQNPRHLVRRRGQEARLRCSPMKGHSHVYWYRQLPEEGLKFMVYLQKENIIDESGMPKERFSAEFPKEGPSILRIQQVVRGDSAAYFCASSPRGHTSYEQYFGPGTRLTVT.

This chain links TRBV21-1 with TRBJ2-7; the D call in the table, TRBD1, was not verified against the DNA. TRBV21-1 is flagged as a pseudogene. The CDR3 has 16 residues. The DNA for the CDR3 is TGTGCCAGCAGCAAAGCCGGCAGGCGCGTCCACTACGAGCAGTACTTC. Amino acid sequence: CASSKAGRRVHYEQYF.

The chain links TRBV28 to TRBJ1-1; D remains ambiguous. The germline V gene has CDR1 MDHEN and CDR2 SYDVKM. V was clipped by 6 bases and J by 0 bases, with 11 bases between them. The CDR3 length is 14 residues. In DNA, the CDR3 is TGTGCCAGCAGAGGCGGATACATGAACACTGAAGCTTTCTTT. The encoded protein is CASRGGYMNTEAFF. The full variable domain, its missing parts supplied by reference TRBV28 and TRBJ1-1, is DVKVTQSSRYLVKRTGEKVFLECVQDMDHENMFWYRQDPGLGLRLIYFSYDVKMKEKGDIPEGYSVSREKKERFSLILESASTNQTSMYLCASRGGYMNTEAFFGQGTRLTVV.

The gene calls are TRBV7-2 and TRBJ1-1; possibly TRBD1 for D (6 bases). CDR1 and CDR2 (germline): SGHTA, FQGNSA. CDR3 length: 14 residues. Between the trimmed V and J ends, which lost 3 bases and 0 bases, there was a span of 8 bases. The CDR3 region is CASSFTGMNTEAFF. The CDR3, as DNA: TGTGCCAGCAGCTTCACAGGGATGAACACTGAAGCTTTCTTT.

Here the CDR3 reads CASSFGQGIRSSYEQYF. CDR3 sequence (DNA): TGTGCCAGCAGTTTCGGACAGGGCATAAGGAGCTCCTACGAGCAGTACTTC. The V and J genes are TRBV28 and TRBJ2-7, with 8 bases matching TRBD1. The CDR3 spans 17 residues. Germline V gene lookup returns CDR1 MDHEN and CDR2 SYDVKM. J gave up 0 bases and V 3 bases, and 10 bases lay outside the gene matches.

This chain joins TRBV27 and TRBJ1-5; 7 bases map to TRBD1. The CDR3 has 17 residues. After removal of 5 bases from V and 4 bases from J, the junction contained 14 bases not matched to a gene. The germline V gene has CDR1 MNHEY and CDR2 SMNVEV (reference sequence). This CDR3 reads CASSPIFGTDQNQPQHF. CDR3 DNA: TGTGCCAGCAGTCCGATTTTCGGGACAGATCAGAATCAGCCCCAGCATTTT.

The CDR3 here is CAISAQTSSSYEQYF. The CDR3 coding sequence is TGTGCCATCAGTGCTCAGACATCGAGTTCCTACGAGCAGTACTTC. The gene calls are TRBV10-3 and TRBJ2-7; no definite D call. Germline lookup yields CDR1 ENHRY and CDR2 SYGVKD. The CDR3 extends over 15 amino acids. Deletions cut 4 bases from V and 1 base from J, with 14 bases between.

The gene calls are TRBV7-2 and TRBJ2-7; D gene ambiguous. V lost 5 bases to trimming and J lost 0 bases, with 8 bases between them. From germline, CDR1 is SGHTA and CDR2 FQGNSA. The CDR3 is 13 residues long. The CDR3 region is CASSESDSYEQYF. DNA for the CDR3: TGTGCCAGCAGCGAAAGTGACTCCTACGAGCAGTACTTC. Drawing the rest from reference TRBV7-2 and TRBJ2-7, the complete variable domain is GAGVSQSPSNKVTEKGKDVELRCDPISGHTALYWYRQSLGQGLEFLIYFQGNSAPDKSGLPSDRFSAERTGGSVSTLTIQRTQQEDSAVYLCASSESDSYEQYFGPGTRLTVT.

The chain combines TRBV4-1 with TRBJ1-3; 9 bases match TRBD1. The CDR3 has 16 amino acids. Losses at the gene ends were 1 base for V and 4 bases for J; bases not matched to a gene: 5. Germline CDR1 is MGHRA and CDR2 is YSYEKL. CDR3 protein: CASSQGTGVRGNTIYF. CDR3 nucleotides: TGCGCCAGCAGCCAAGGGACAGGGGTGAGGGGAAACACCATATATTTT.

The rearrangement links TRBV11-2 to TRBJ2-7; D is perhaps TRBD2 (5 bases). V lost 3 bases and J 1 base, leaving 10 bases between the germline ends. Germline CDR1 is SGHAT and CDR2 is FQNNGV. The CDR3 extends over 14 amino acids. The CDR3: CASSFWGASYEQYF. DNA of the CDR3: TGTGCCAGCAGCTTTTGGGGAGCTTCCTACGAGCAGTACTTC.

The chain uses TRBV7-9 and TRBJ2-1, with a weak D call TRBD1 (5 bases). V shed 7 bases and J shed 6 bases, with 13 bases lying between them. The germline CDR1 and CDR2 sequences are SEHNR and FQNEAQ (reference sequence). The CDR3 runs to 13 residues. CDR3 sequence reads: CASTLAGSNEQFF. The CDR3 nucleotides are TGTGCCAGCACCCTCGCAGGGTCCAATGAGCAGTTCTTC.

This clone was recorded once. J is TRBJ1-3 and V is TRBV30; 9 bases are shared with TRBD1. This CDR3 has 17 amino acids. Trimming removed 3 bases from V and 0 bases from J; junction bases left unmatched: 9. CDR1 is GTSNPN, CDR2 SVGIG, per germline (reference sequence). The CDR3 coding sequence is TGTGCCTGGAGAGGACAGGGGCAGGTCTCCTCTGGAAACACCATATATTTT. Translating gives CAWRGQGQVSSGNTIYF.

This clone came up once. The chain is built from TRBV7-2 and TRBJ1-4; no reliable D call. Germline V CDR1 and CDR2: SGHTA, FQGNSA. Trimming shortened V by 2 bases and J by 0 bases, and 13 bases separated the two germline ends. The CDR3 loop spans 17 amino acids. The CDR3 region is CASSLSWRSATNEKLFF. The DNA of the CDR3 is TGTGCCAGCAGCTTATCTTGGCGCAGCGCAACTAATGAAAAACTGTTTTTT.

The rearrangement joins TRBV7-8 to TRBJ2-3; D may be TRBD2 (6 bases). The CDR3 contains 15 residues. Trimming cost V 6 bases and J 1 base, with 14 bases left between them. Germline CDR1 reads SGHVS; CDR2 reads FQNEAQ. The CDR3 region is CASSHPGGGTDTQYF. The CDR3 region has the DNA TGTGCCAGCAGTCACCCGGGCGGGGGCACAGATACGCAGTATTTT. Variable domain in full (rest from reference TRBV7-8 and TRBJ2-3): GAGVSQSPRYKVAKRGQDVALRCDPISGHVSLFWYQQALGQGPEFLTYFQNEAQLDKSGLPSDRFFAERPEGSVSTLKIQRTQQEDSAVYLCASSHPGGGTDTQYFGPGTRLTVL.